A selection of T cell receptor beta chains follows, all from one sample in a study of immune evolution from preneoplasia to lung adenocarcinoma. Assay: immunoSEQ multiplex PCR; the TCRdb copy retains only in-frame clones and omits some. The sample contains approximately 26,000 clones, 65% to 75% of which appear only once. Sequenced: FFPE invasive lung adenocarcinoma tissue. The receptors originated from a person between 55 and 70 years old with invasive lung adenocarcinoma. Some clones in this sample may be carry-over from other donors' samples. Each CDR3 is given with its conserved first and last residue. The order of the fields is V gene, J gene, clone size, D gene, CDR3 DNA, CDR3 protein. A D gene is named only where the DNA matches it firmly. Not every row has a clone size; where given, it reads once, few, many or a size class.

TRBV7-2	TRBJ1-1	medium-sized	.	TGTGCCAGCAGCTTAGACCGGGGGAAGGATGAAGCTTTCTTT	CASSLDRGKDEAFF
TRBV5-1	TRBJ2-7	.	.	TGCGCCAGCAACCCTTCAATTTCAGGGGGGATCTCCTACGAGCAGTACTTC	CASNPSISGGISYEQYF
TRBV27	TRBJ2-1	few	.	TGTGCCAGCAGTTTCAGCGGTACCTACAATGAGCAGTTCTTC	CASSFSGTYNEQFF
TRBV28	TRBJ2-3	.	.	TGTGCCAGCAGTTCCCCAAACACAGATACGCAGTATTTT	CASSSPNTDTQYF
TRBV6-5	TRBJ2-3	.	.	TGTGCCAGCGGGTGGGACAGCACAGATACGCAGTATTTT	CASGWDSTDTQYF
TRBV19	TRBJ1-1	.	.	TGTGCCAGTAGTTTCCCCTCCGAGACGGCGGTTTTGAACACTGAAGCTTTCTTT	CASSFPSETAVLNTEAFF
TRBV11-2	TRBJ1-1	.	.	TGTGCCAGCAGCTTAGTGGGGGGATCTCCTGAAGCTTTCTTT	CASSLVGGSPEAFF
TRBV11-2	TRBJ1-3	.	TRBD1	TGTGCCAGCAGCACTCGGGACAGCCCAAACACCATATATTTT	CASSTRDSPNTIYF
TRBV5-4	TRBJ2-5	.	TRBD1	TGTGCCAGCAGCCAAACCGGGACAGGGGAAGAGACCCAGTACTTC	CASSQTGTGEETQYF
TRBV6-6	TRBJ2-7	.	TRBD1	TGTGCCAGCAGTTACTCCTCGGACAGGGCCGAGCAGTACTTC	CASSYSSDRAEQYF
TRBV11-2	TRBJ2-3	.	TRBD2	TGTGCCAGCAGCTTAGATGTTAGCGGGAGTACGAAGTATTTT	CASSLDVSGSTKYF
TRBV7-3	TRBJ2-5	.	.	TGTGCCAGCAGCCCAACGGGACTCCAAGAGACCCAGTACTTC	CASSPTGLQETQYF